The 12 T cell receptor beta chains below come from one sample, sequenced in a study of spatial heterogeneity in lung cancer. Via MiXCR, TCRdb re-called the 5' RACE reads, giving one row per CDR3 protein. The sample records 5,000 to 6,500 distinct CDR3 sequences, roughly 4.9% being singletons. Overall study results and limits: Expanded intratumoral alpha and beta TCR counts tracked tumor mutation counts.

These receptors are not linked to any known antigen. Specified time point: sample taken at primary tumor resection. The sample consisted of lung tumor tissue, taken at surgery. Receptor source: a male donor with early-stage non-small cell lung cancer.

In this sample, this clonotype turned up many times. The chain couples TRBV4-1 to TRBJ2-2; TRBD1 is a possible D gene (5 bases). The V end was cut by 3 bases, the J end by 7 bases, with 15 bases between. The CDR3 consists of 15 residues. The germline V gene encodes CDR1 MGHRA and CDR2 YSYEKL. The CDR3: CASSHLGHTGGELFF. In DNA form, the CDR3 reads TGCGCCAGCAGCCATTTAGGACACACGGGCGGGGAGCTGTTTTTT.

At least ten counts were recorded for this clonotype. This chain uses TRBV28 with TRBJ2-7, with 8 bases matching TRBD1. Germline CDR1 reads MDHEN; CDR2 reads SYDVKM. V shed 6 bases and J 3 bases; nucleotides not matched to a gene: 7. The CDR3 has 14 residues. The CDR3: CASRSGGPRYEQYF. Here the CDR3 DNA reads TGTGCCAGCAGGTCAGGGGGCCCTCGCTACGAGCAGTACTTC.

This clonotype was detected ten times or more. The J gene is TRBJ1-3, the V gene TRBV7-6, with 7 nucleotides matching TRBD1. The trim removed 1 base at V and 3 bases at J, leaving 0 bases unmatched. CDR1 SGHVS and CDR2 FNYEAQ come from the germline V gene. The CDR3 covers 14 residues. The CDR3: CASSLGDSGNTIYF. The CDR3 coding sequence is TGTGCCAGCAGCTTAGGGGACAGTGGAAACACCATATATTTT.

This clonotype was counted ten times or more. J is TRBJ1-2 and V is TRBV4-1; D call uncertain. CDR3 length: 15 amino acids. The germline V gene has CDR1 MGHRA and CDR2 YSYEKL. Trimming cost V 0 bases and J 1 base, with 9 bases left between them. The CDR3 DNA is TGCGCCAGCAGCCAAGAGGCAGCAATTAACTATGGCTACACCTTC. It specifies CASSQEAAINYGYTF.

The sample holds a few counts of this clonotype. The chain's CDR3 is CASSFRQSGEQFF. Here the CDR3 DNA reads TGTGCCAGCAGCTTCAGACAATCTGGTGAGCAGTTCTTC. This chain joins TRBV12-3 or TRBV12-4 and TRBJ2-1; D remains unclear. V shed 6 bases and J shed 9 bases, with 15 bases lying between them. The CDR3 runs to 13 residues.

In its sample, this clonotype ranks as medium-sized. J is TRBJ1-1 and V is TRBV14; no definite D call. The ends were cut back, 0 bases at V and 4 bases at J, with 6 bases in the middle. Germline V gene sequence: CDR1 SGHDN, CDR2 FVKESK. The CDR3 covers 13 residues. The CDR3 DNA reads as TGTGCCAGCAGCCAAGATCTGAGCACTGAAGCTTTCTTT. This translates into CASSQDLSTEAFF. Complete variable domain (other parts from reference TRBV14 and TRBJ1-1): EAGVTQFPSHSVIEKGQTVTLRCDPISGHDNLYWYRRVMGKEIKFLLHFVKESKQDESGMPNNRFLAERTGGTYSTLKVQPAELEDSGVYFCASSQDLSTEAFFGQGTRLTVV.

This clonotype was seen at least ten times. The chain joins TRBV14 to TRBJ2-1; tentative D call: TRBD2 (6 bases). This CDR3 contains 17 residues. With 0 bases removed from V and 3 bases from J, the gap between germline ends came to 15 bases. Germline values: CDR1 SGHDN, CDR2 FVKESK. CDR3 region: CASSQDLRGIRYNEQFF. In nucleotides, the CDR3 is TGTGCCAGCAGCCAAGATCTCCGCGGGATCCGCTACAATGAGCAGTTCTTC.

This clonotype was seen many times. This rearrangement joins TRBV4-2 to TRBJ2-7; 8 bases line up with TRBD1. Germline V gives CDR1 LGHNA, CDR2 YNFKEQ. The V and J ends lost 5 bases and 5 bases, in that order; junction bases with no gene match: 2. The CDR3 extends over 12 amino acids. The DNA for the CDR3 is TGTGCCAGCAGCTTGGACAGGGACGAGCAGTACTTC. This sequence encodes CASSLDRDEQYF.

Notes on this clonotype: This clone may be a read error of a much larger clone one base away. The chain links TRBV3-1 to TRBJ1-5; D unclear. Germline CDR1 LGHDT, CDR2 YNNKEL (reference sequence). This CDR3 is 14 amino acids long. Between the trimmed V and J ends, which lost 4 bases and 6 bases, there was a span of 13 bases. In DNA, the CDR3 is TGTGCCAGCAGCCCCCTGGGCGCCGGTCAGCCCCAGCATTTT. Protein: CASSPLGAGQPQHF.

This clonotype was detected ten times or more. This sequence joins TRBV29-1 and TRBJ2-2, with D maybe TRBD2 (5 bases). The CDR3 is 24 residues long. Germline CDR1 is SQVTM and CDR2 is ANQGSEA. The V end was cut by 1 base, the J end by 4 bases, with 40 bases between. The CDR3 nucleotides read TGCAGCGTTGAAGTGGTCAGCTTCACCGGGGAGCTGGTTGAAGTGGTCAGCTTCACCGGGGAGCTGTTTTTT. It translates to CSVEVVSFTGELVEVVSFTGELFF.

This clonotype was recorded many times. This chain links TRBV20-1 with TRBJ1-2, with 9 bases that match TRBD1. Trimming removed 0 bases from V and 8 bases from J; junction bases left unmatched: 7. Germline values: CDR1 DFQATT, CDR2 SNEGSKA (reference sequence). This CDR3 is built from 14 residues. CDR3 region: CSARETGGARGYTF. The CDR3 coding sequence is TGCAGTGCTAGAGAGACAGGGGGTGCTCGAGGCTACACCTTC.

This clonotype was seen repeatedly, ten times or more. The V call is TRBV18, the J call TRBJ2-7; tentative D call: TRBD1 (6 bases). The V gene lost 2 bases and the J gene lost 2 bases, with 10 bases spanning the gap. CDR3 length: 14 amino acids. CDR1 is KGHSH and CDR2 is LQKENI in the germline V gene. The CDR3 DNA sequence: TGTGCCAGCTCACCAGCACAGGGCACCTACGAGCAGTACTTC. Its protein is CASSPAQGTYEQYF.